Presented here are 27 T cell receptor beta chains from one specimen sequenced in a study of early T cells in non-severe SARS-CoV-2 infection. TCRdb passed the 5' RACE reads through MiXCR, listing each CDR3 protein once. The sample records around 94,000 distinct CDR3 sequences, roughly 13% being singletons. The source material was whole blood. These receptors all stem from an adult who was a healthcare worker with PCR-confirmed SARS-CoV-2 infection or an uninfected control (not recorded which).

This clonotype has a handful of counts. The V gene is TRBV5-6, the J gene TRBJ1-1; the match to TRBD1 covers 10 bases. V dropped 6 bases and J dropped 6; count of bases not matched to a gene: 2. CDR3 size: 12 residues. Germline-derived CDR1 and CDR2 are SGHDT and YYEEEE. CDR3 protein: CASKGQGAEAFF. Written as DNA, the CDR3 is TGTGCCAGCAAAGGACAGGGGGCTGAAGCTTTCTTT.

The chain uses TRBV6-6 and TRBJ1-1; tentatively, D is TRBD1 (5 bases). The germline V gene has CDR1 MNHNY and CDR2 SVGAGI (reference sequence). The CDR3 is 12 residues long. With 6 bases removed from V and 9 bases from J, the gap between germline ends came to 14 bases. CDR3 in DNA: TGTGCCAGCAGCCAATTGGGACGTCAAGCTTTCTTT. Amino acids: CASSQLGRQAFF.

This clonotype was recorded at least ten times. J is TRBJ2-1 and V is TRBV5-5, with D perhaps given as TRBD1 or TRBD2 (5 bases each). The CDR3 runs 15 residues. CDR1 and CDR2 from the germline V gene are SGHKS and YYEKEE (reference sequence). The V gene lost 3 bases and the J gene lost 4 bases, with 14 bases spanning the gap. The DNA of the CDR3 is TGTGCCAGCAGCTGGAGCGGCGGACAATACAATGAGCAGTTCTTC. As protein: CASSWSGGQYNEQFF.

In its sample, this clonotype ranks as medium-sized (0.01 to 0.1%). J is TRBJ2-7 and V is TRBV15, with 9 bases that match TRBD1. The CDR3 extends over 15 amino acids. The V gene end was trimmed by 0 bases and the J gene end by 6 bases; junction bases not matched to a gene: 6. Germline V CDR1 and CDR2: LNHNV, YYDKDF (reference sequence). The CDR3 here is CATSRDRDRVVEQYF. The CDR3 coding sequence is TGTGCCACCAGCAGAGATCGGGACAGGGTCGTCGAGCAGTACTTC.

The CDR3 sequence is CASRLAGDTQYF. In DNA, the CDR3 is TGTGCCAGCCGACTAGCCGGAGATACGCAGTATTTT. This chain uses TRBV28 with TRBJ2-3; 7 bases map to TRBD2. J was trimmed by 5 bases and V by 8 bases; bases with no gene match: 4. The CDR3 consists of 12 residues. Germline V gene sequence: CDR1 MDHEN, CDR2 SYDVKM.

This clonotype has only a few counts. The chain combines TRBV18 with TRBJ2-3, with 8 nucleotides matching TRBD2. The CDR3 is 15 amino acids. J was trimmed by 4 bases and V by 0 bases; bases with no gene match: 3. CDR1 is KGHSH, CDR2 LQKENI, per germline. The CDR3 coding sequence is TGTGCCAGCTCACCACCGGGACTAGTTGCAGATACGCAGTATTTT. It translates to CASSPPGLVADTQYF.

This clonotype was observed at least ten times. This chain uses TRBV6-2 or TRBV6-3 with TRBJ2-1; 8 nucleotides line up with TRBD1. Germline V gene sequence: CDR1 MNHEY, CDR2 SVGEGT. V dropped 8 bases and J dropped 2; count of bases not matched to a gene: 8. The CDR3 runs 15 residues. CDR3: CASATGQGPYNEQFF. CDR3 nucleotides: TGTGCCAGCGCTACAGGACAGGGACCCTACAATGAGCAGTTCTTC.

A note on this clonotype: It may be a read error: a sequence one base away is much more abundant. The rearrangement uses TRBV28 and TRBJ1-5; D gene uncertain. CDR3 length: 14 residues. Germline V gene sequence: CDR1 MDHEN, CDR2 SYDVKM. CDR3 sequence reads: CASSLFGSNQPRHF. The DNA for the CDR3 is TGTGCCAGCAGTTTATTCGGTAGCAATCAGCCCCGGCATTTT.

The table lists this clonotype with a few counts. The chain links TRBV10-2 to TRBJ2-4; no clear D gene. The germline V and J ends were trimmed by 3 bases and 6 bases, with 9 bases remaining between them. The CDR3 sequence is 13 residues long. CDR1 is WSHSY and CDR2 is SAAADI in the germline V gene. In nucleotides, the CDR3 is TGCGCCAGCAGTGATACCAGTAGAAACATTCAGTACTTC. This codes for CASSDTSRNIQYF.

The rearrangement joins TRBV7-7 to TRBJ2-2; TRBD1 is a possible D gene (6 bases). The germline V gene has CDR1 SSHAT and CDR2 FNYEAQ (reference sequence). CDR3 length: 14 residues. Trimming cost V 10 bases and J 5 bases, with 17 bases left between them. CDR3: CAISRGVRTGELFF. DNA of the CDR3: TGTGCCATATCCAGGGGAGTAAGAACCGGGGAGCTGTTTTTT.

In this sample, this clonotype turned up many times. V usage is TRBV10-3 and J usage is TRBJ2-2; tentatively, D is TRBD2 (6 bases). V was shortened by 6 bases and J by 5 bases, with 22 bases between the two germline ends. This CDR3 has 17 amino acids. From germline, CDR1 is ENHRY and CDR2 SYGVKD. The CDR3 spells CAISQPGSSGLTGELFF. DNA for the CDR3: TGTGCCATCAGCCAACCCGGGAGTAGCGGACTGACCGGGGAGCTGTTTTTT.

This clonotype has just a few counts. This chain's CDR3 is CASSEEDFGGDTQYF. The CDR3 DNA follows: TGTGCCAGCAGCGAGGAGGACTTTGGTGGAGATACGCAGTATTTT. The chain couples TRBV9 to TRBJ2-3; D may be TRBD2 (5 bases). The germline V and J ends were trimmed by 3 bases and 5 bases, with 16 bases remaining between them. The CDR3 has 15 residues. Germline assignment: CDR1 SGDLS and CDR2 YYNGEE.

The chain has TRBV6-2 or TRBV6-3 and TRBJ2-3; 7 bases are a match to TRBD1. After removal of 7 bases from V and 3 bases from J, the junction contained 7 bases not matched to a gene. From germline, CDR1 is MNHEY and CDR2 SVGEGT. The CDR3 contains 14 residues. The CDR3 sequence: CASIEGQVTDTQYF. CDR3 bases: TGTGCCAGCATCGAAGGACAGGTGACAGATACGCAGTATTTT.

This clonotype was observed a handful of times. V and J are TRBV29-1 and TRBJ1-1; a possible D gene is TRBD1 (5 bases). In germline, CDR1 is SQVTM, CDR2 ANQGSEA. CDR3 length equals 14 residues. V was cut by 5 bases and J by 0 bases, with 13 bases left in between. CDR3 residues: CSVQGTPLNTEAFF. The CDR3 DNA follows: TGCAGCGTTCAGGGTACCCCATTGAACACTGAAGCTTTCTTT. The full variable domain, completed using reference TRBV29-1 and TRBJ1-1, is SAVISQKPSRDICQRGTSLTIQCQVDSQVTMMFWYRQQPGQSLTLIATANQGSEATYESGFVIDKFPISRPNLTFSTLTVSNMSPEDSSIYLCSVQGTPLNTEAFFGQGTRLTVV.

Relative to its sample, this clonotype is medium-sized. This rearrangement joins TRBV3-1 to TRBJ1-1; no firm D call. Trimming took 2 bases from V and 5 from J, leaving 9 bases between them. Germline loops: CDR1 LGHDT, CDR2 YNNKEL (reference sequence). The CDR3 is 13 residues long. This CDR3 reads CASSQQVATEAFF. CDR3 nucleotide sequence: TGTGCCAGCAGCCAACAGGTGGCTACTGAAGCTTTCTTT.

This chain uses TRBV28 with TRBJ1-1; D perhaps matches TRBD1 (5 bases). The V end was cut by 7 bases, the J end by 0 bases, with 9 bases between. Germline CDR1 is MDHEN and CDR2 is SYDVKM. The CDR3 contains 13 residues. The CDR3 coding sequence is TGTGCCAGCACGCGGGGCATGAACACTGAAGCTTTCTTT. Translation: CASTRGMNTEAFF.

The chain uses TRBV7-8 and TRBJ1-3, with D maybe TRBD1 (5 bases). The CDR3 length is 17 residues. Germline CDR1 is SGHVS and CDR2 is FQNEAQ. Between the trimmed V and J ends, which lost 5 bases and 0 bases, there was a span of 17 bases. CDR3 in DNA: TGTGCCAGCAGCCCATGGGGCTGGGGGAGCTCTGGAAACACCATATATTTT. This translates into CASSPWGWGSSGNTIYF.

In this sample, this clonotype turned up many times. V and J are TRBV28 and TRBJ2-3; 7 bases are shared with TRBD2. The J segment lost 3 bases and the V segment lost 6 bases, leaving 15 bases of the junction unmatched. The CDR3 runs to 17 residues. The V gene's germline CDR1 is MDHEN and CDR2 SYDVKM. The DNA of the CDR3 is TGTGCCAGCAGGGGCCCGAGGGGCGGGAGATGGACAGATACGCAGTATTTT. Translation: CASRGPRGGRWTDTQYF.

CDR3 sequence (DNA): TGCAGTGCTAGTCGGGGCAGCCTGAACATGAACACTGAAGCTTTCTTT. It codes for CSASRGSLNMNTEAFF. V and J are TRBV20-1 and TRBJ1-1, with D perhaps TRBD1 (5 bases). CDR1 is DFQATT, CDR2 SNEGSKA, per germline (reference sequence). The V and J ends lost 3 bases and 0 bases respectively, with 17 bases between them. The CDR3 is 16 amino acids.

The CDR3 DNA reads as TGTGCCAGCATCTCCATGGGGGGGGAAAATTCACCCCTCCACTTT. It translates to CASISMGGENSPLHF. V gene TRBV2 combines with J gene TRBJ1-6; D perhaps matches TRBD1 (5 bases). CDR1 and CDR2 from the germline V gene are SNHLY and FYNNEI. With 7 bases removed from V and 7 bases from J, the gap between germline ends came to 17 bases. The CDR3 sequence is 15 residues long.

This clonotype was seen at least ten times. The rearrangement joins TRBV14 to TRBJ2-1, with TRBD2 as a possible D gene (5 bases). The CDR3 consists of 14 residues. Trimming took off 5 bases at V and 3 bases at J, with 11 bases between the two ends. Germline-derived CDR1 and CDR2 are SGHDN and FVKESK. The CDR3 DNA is TGTGCCAGCAGCAGGCTCGGGGTCTACAATGAGCAGTTCTTC. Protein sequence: CASSRLGVYNEQFF. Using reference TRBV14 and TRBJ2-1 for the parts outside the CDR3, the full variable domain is EAGVTQFPSHSVIEKGQTVTLRCDPISGHDNLYWYRRVMGKEIKFLLHFVKESKQDESGMPNNRFLAERTGGTYSTLKVQPAELEDSGVYFCASSRLGVYNEQFFGPGTRLTVL.

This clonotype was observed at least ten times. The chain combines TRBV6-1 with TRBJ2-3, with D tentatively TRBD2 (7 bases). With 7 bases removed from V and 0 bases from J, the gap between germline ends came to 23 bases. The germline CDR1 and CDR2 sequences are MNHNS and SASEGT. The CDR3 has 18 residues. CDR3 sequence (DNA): TGTGCCAGCAATTCCGGCGGGAGAGGGGGGTTTAGCACAGATACGCAGTATTTT. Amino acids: CASNSGGRGGFSTDTQYF.

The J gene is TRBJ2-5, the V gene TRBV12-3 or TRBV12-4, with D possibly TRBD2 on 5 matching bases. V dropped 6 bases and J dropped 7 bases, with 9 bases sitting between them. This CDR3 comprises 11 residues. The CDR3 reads CASRSGSTQYF. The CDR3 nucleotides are TGTGCCAGCAGATCGGGATCGACCCAGTACTTC.

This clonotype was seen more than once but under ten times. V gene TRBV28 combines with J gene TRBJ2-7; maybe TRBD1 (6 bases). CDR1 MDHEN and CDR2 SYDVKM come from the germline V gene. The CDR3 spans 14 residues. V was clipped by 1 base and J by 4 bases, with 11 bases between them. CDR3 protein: CASSLSGAIYEQYF. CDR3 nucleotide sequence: TGTGCCAGCAGTTTATCAGGGGCGATATACGAGCAGTACTTC.

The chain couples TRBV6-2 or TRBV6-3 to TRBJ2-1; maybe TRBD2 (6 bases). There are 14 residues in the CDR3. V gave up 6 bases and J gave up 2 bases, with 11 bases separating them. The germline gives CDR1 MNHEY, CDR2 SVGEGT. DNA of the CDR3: TGTGCCAGCAGGATCTGGGGGGCCTACAATGAGCAGTTCTTC. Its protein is CASRIWGAYNEQFF.

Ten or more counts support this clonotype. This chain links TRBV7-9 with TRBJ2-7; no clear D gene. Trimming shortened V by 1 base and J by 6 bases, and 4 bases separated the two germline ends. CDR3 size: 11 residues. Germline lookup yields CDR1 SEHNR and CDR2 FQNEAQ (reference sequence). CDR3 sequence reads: CASSLGPEQYF. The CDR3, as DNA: TGTGCCAGCAGCTTAGGACCCGAGCAGTACTTC.

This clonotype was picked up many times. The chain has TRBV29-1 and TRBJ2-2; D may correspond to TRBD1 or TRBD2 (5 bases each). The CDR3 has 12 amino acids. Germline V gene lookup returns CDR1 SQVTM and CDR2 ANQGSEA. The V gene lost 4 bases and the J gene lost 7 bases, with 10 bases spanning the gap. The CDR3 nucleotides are TGCAGCGTTGGAGGGACGATCGGGGAGCTGTTTTTT. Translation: CSVGGTIGELFF.